This T cell receptor (beta chain) was obtained from a study of blood T cell repertoires in COVID-19. Turning to the study itself: Acute-phase and convalescent COVID-19 samples originated in the United States, Italy and Spain.

Sequencing was performed with immunoSEQ multiplex PCR; in TCRdb, only in-frame clones are kept and a portion is missing. Among around 400,000 clones listed, around 92% were seen once. Cohort allocation depended upon clinical history that participants reported. Resolution of symptoms, clearance, or two negative PCRs was present in recovered Cohort 3 donors. V lost 5 bases, J lost 4 bases, and 9 bases stayed unmatched. Germline lookup yields CDR1 LNHDA and CDR2 SQIVND (reference sequence). The CDR3 consists of 16 residues. This chain uses TRBV19 with TRBJ2-1; 9 positions agree with TRBD2. This receptor was taken from a woman under 40 who had recovered from COVID-19. Sequenced: PBMCs or T cells enriched from blood (not recorded which). CDR3 sequence reads: CASSPTGTSRYNEQFF. CDR3 nucleotides: TGTGCCAGTAGTCCCACCGGGACTAGCCGATACAATGAGCAGTTCTTC. The complete variable domain, with remaining parts taken from reference TRBV19 and TRBJ2-1, reads DGGITQSPKYLFRKEGQNVTLSCEQNLNHDAMYWYRQDPGQGLRLIYYSQIVNDFQKGDIAEGYSVSREKKESFPLTVTSAQKNPTAFYLCASSPTGTSRYNEQFFGPGTRLTVL.